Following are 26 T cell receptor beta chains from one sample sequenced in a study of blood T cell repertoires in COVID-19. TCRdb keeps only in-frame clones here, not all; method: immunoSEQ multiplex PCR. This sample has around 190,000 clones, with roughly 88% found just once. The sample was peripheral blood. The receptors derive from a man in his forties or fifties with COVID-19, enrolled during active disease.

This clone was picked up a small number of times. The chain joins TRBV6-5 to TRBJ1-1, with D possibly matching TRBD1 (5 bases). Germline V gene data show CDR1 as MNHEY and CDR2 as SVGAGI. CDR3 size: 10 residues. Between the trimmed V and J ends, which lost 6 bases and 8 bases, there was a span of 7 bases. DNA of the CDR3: TGTGCCAGCAGCAGGACAGAAGCTTTCTTT. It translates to CASSRTEAFF.

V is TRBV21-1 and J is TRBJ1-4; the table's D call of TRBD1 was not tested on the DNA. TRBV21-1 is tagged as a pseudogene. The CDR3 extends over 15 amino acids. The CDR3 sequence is CASSKVQGLEGKLFF. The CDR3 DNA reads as TGTGCCAGCAGCAAAGTACAGGGGTTGGAAGGAAAACTGTTTTTT.

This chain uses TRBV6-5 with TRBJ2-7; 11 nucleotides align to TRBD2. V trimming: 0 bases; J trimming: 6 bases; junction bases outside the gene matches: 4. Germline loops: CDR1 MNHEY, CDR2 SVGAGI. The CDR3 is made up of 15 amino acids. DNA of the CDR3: TGTGCCAGCAGTTACTCGCTAGCGGGGGGTGGCGAGCAGTACTTC. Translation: CASSYSLAGGGEQYF.

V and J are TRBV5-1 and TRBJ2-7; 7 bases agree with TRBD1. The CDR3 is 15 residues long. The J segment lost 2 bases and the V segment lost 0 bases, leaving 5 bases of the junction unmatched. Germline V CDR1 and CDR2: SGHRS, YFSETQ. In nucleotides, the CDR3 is TGCGCCAGCAGCTTGGACCGGACAGGAGCCTACGAGCAGTACTTC. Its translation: CASSLDRTGAYEQYF.

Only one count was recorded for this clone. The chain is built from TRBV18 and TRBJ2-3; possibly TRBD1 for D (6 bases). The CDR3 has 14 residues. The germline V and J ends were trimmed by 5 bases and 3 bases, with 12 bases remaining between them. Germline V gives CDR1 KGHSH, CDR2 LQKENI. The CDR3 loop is CASSAPQGTDTQYF. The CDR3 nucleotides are TGTGCCAGCTCAGCCCCTCAGGGGACAGATACGCAGTATTTT.

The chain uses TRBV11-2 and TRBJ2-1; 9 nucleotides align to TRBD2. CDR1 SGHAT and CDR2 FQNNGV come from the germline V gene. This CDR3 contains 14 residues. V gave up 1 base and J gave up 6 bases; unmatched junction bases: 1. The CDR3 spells CASSLVLAGNEQFF. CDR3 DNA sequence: TGTGCCAGCAGCTTAGTACTAGCGGGCAATGAGCAGTTCTTC. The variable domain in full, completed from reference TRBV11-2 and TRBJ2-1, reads EAGVAQSPRYKIIEKRQSVAFWCNPISGHATLYWYQQILGQGPKLLIQFQNNGVVDDSQLPKDRFSAERLKGVDSTLKIQPAKLEDSAVYLCASSLVLAGNEQFFGPGTRLTVL.

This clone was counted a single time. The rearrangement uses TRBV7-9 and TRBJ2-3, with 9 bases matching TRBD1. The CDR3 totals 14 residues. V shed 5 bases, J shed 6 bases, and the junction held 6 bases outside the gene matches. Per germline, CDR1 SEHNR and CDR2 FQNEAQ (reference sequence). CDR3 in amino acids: CASSEDRGGDTQYF. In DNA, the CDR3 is TGTGCCAGCAGCGAGGACAGGGGTGGTGATACGCAGTATTTT.

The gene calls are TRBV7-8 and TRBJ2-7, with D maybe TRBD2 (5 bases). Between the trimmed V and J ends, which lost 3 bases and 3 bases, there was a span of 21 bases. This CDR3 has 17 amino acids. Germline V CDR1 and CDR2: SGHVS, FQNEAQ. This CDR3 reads CASSLVGGRVGDYEQYF. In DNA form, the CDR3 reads TGTGCCAGCAGCTTGGTCGGCGGGCGGGTTGGGGACTACGAGCAGTACTTC.

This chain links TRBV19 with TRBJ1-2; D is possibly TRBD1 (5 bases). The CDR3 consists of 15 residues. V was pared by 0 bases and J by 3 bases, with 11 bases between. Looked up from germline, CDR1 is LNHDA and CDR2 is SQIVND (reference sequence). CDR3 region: CASSIDKQAYYGYTF. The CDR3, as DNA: TGTGCCAGTAGTATAGACAAACAGGCTTACTATGGCTACACCTTC.

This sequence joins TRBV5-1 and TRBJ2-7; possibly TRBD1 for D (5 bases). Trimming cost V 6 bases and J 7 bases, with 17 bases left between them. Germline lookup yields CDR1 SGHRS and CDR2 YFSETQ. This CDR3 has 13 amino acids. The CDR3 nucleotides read TGCGCCAGCACTACAATGGCAGGGAATGAGCAGTACTTC. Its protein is CASTTMAGNEQYF.

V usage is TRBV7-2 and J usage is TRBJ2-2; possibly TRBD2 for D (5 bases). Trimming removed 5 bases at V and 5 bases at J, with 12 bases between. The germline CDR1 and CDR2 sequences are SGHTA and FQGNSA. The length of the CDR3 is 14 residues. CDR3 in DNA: TGTGCCAGCAGCCGCGGCCCGGGGACCGGGGAGCTGTTTTTT. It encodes CASSRGPGTGELFF.

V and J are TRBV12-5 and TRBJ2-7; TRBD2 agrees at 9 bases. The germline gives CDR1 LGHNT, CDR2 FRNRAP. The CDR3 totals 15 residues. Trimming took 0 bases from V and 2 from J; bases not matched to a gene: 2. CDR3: CASGLVLAGTYEQYF. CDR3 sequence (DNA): TGTGCTAGTGGTTTGGTCCTAGCGGGAACCTACGAGCAGTACTTC.

CDR3 nucleotide sequence: TGTGCCAGCAGTTTCTCTGACACTGAAGCTTTCTTT. Its translation: CASSFSDTEAFF. The gene calls are TRBV25-1 and TRBJ1-1; no firm D call. From germline, CDR1 is MGHDK and CDR2 SYGVNS. This CDR3 contains 12 residues. V shed 5 bases and J shed 3 bases, with 7 bases lying between them.

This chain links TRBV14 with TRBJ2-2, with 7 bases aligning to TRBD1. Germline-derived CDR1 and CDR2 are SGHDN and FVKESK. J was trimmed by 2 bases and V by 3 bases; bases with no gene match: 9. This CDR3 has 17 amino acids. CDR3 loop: CASSHVDRVPNTGELFF. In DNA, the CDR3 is TGTGCCAGCAGCCACGTAGACAGGGTACCTAACACCGGGGAGCTGTTTTTT.

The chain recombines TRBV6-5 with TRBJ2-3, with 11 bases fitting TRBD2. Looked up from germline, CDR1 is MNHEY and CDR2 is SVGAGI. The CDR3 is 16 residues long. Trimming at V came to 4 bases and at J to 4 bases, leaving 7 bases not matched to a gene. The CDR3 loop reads CASSLLAGVFPDTQYF. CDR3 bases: TGTGCCAGCAGTTTACTAGCGGGAGTATTCCCAGATACGCAGTATTTT.

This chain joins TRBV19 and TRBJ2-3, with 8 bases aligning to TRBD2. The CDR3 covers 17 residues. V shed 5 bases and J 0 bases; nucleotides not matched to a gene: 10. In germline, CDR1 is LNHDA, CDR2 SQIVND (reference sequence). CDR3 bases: TGTGCCAGTAGTCCGACGTGGAGCGGGGGAAGCACAGATACGCAGTATTTT. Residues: CASSPTWSGGSTDTQYF.

The CDR3 spells CASSQDLAGPYEQYF. CDR3 DNA: TGTGCCAGCAGCCAAGATTTAGCGGGACCCTACGAGCAGTACTTC. The chain joins TRBV3-1 (or the pseudogene TRBV3-2) to TRBJ2-7; 8 positions agree with TRBD2. Losses at the gene ends were 0 bases for V and 2 bases for J; bases not matched to a gene: 3. Germline CDR1 reads LGHDT; CDR2 reads YNNKEL (reference sequence). The CDR3 covers 15 residues.

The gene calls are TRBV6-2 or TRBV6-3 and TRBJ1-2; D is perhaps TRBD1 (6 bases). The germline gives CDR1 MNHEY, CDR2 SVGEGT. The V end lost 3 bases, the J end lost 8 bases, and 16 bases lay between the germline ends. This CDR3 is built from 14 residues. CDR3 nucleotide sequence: TGTGCCAGCAGTTATCGCGGACAGATACAGGGCTACACCTTC. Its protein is CASSYRGQIQGYTF.

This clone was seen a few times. The CDR3 region is CASSQDRRGKDEQFF. CDR3 bases: TGTGCCAGCAGCCAAGATCGTAGGGGGAAGGATGAGCAGTTCTTC. The V gene is TRBV4-2, the J gene TRBJ2-1; TRBD1 might be the D (6 bases). Germline-derived CDR1 and CDR2 are LGHNA and YNFKEQ. The CDR3 is 15 residues long. Trimming took 0 bases from V and 8 from J, leaving 14 bases between them.

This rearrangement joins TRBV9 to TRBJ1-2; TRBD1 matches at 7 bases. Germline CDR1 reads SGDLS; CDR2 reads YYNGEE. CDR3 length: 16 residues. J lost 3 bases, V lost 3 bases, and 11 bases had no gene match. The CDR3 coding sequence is TGTGCCAGCAGCGCCAGTTCAACAGGGGCGCACTATGGCTACACCTTC. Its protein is CASSASSTGAHYGYTF.

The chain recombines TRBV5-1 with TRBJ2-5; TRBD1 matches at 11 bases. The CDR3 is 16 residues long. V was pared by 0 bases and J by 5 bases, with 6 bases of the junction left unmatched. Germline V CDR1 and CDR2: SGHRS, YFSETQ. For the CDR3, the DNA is TGCGCCAGCAGCTTGGCGGGACAGGGGGAAGTGGAGACCCAGTACTTC. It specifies CASSLAGQGEVETQYF.

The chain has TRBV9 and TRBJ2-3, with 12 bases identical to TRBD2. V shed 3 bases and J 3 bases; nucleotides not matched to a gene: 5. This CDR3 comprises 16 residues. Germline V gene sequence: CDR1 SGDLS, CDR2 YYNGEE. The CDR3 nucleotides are TGTGCCAGCAGCGAGCGACTAGCGGGAGAGACAGATACGCAGTATTTT. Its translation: CASSERLAGETDTQYF. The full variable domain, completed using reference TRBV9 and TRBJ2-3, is DSGVTQTPKHLITATGQRVTLRCSPRSGDLSVYWYQQSLDQGLQFLIQYYNGEERAKGNILERFSAQQFPDLHSELNLSSLELGDSALYFCASSERLAGETDTQYFGPGTRLTVL.

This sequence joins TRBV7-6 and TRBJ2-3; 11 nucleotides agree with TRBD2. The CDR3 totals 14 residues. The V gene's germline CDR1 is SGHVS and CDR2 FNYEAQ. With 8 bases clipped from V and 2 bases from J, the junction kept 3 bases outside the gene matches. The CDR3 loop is CASGTSGYTDTQYF. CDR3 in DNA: TGTGCCAGCGGGACTAGCGGATACACAGATACGCAGTATTTT.

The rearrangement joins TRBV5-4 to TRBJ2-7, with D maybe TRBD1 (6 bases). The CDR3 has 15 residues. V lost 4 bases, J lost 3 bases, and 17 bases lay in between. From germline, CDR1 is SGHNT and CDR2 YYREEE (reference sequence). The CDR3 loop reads CASSRTGQPGYEQYF. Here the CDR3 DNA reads TGTGCCAGCAGCCGCACCGGACAGCCTGGCTACGAGCAGTACTTC.

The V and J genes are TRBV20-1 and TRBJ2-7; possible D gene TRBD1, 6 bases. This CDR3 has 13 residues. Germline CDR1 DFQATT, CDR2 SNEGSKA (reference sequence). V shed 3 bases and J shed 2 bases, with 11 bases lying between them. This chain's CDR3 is CSASKQGTYEQYF. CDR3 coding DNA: TGCAGTGCTAGTAAACAGGGCACCTACGAGCAGTACTTC.

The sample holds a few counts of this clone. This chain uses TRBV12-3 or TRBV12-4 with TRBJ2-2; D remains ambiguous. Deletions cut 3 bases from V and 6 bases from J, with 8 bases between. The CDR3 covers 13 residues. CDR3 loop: CASSLRKAGELFF. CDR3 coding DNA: TGTGCCAGCAGTTTGAGAAAAGCCGGGGAGCTGTTTTTT.